The TCR beta chain described here comes from a study of blood T cell repertoires in COVID-19. Data came from immunoSEQ multiplex PCR; TCRdb stores just in-frame clones and leaves some out. The sample includes approximately 190,000 clones, under 90% seen only once; the top ten take roughly a fifth. Losses at the gene ends were 3 bases for V and 0 bases for J; bases not matched to a gene: 4. This CDR3 comprises 16 residues. Germline V CDR1 and CDR2: ENHRY, SYGVKD. Sequenced sample: peripheral blood. V is TRBV10-3 and J is TRBJ2-1; TRBD2 agrees at 8 bases. The TCR comes from a human donor in a cohort sampled during active COVID-19. The CDR3 spells CAISDTLAGSYNEQFF. The CDR3, as DNA: TGTGCCATCAGTGATACCCTAGCGGGCTCCTACAATGAGCAGTTCTTC.